A selection of T cell receptor beta chains follows, all from one sample in a study of T cell repertoires in cytomegalovirus infection. TCRdb fed the reads into MiXCR, producing one record per CDR3 protein. The sample lists some 38,000 distinct CDR3 sequences; approximately 52% were seen once. No antigen has been identified for these receptors. The sample in question was CD8+ T cells from cultured PBMCs, obtained from culture after CMV antigen stimulation. Receptor source: a human donor in good health (CMV status not recorded). Some clones in this sample may be carry-over from other donors' samples. Both conserved end residues are part of each CDR3. Fields, in order: J gene, V gene, clone size, D gene, CDR3 DNA, CDR3 protein. The D gene is left open where the match is weak. The size entry is marked missing in some rows and otherwise reads once, few, many or a size class.

J gene: TRBJ2-3
V gene: TRBV24-1
clone size: few
D gene: TRBD2
CDR3 DNA: TGTGCCACCGGCGGGACTACTGCCACAGATACGCAGTATTTT
CDR3 protein: CATGGTTATDTQYF

J gene: TRBJ2-7
V gene: TRBV7-8
clone size: few
D gene: TRBD2
CDR3 DNA: TGTGCCAGCAGCAATAAAGGAGCGGGAGGGCCTCGGGCACCGTACTTC
CDR3 protein: CASSNKGAGGPRAPYF

J gene: TRBJ2-1
V gene: TRBV28
clone size: .
D gene: .
CDR3 DNA: TGTGCCAGCAGTTTAATCAGGGGGGGGGGCAATGAGCAGTTCTTC
CDR3 protein: CASSLIRGGGNEQFF

J gene: TRBJ1-5
V gene: TRBV6-6
clone size: .
D gene: .
CDR3 DNA: TGTGCCAGCAGTTACTATGGACAAGGATACCGTAGCAATCAGCCCCAGCATTTT
CDR3 protein: CASSYYGQGYRSNQPQHF

J gene: TRBJ1-5
V gene: TRBV4-2
clone size: few
D gene: .
CDR3 DNA: TGTGCCAGCAGCCAAGATCGACCCCAGACCGGTAAGCCCCAGCATTTT
CDR3 protein: CASSQDRPQTGKPQHF

J gene: TRBJ1-1
V gene: TRBV7-2
clone size: .
D gene: .
CDR3 DNA: TGTGCCAGCACCATAAAAAGGGGGAACACTGAAGCTTTCTTT
CDR3 protein: CASTIKRGNTEAFF

J gene: TRBJ1-1
V gene: TRBV2
clone size: few
D gene: TRBD1
CDR3 DNA: TGTGCCAGCCCGCCGAATTTTCCTGGGGACAGGGAAGCTTTCTTT
CDR3 protein: CASPPNFPGDREAFF

J gene: TRBJ2-7
V gene: TRBV27
clone size: few
D gene: .
CDR3 DNA: TGTGCCAGCAGTTTATCGAAATCCGGGCTGCTCTACGAGCAGTACTTC
CDR3 protein: CASSLSKSGLLYEQYF

J gene: TRBJ2-7
V gene: TRBV10-3
clone size: many
D gene: TRBD2
CDR3 DNA: TGTGCCATCAGGCGGGGGGCCGACGAGCAGTACTTC
CDR3 protein: CAIRRGADEQYF

J gene: TRBJ2-3
V gene: TRBV7-9
clone size: few
D gene: TRBD2
CDR3 DNA: TGTGCCAGCAGCTTAAGCGGGAGGGCCGGAGATACGCAGTATTTT
CDR3 protein: CASSLSGRAGDTQYF

J gene: TRBJ1-2
V gene: TRBV6-5
clone size: .
D gene: TRBD1
CDR3 DNA: TGTGCCAGCAGTCCTTGGACAGGGTACTATGGCTACACCTTC
CDR3 protein: CASSPWTGYYGYTF

J gene: TRBJ2-2
V gene: TRBV7-3
clone size: .
D gene: .
CDR3 DNA: TGTGCCAGCAGCTTATATCCGGGTGGCGGGGAGCTGTTTTTT
CDR3 protein: CASSLYPGGGELFF

J gene: TRBJ1-1
V gene: TRBV27
clone size: .
D gene: .
CDR3 DNA: TGTGCCAGCAGTAGACACAGGGTTATATCCGACCCCCCTGAAGCTTTCTTT
CDR3 protein: CASSRHRVISDPPEAFF

J gene: TRBJ2-5
V gene: TRBV11-2
clone size: .
D gene: TRBD2
CDR3 DNA: TGTGCCAGCAGCTTATCAGTAGCGGGGGGCAGGCAAGAGACCCAGTACTTC
CDR3 protein: CASSLSVAGGRQETQYF

J gene: TRBJ1-4
V gene: TRBV27
clone size: .
D gene: .
CDR3 DNA: TGTGCCAGCAGCAGAGCAGGGATAAATGAAAAACTGTTTTTT
CDR3 protein: CASSRAGINEKLFF

J gene: TRBJ1-1
V gene: TRBV11-2
clone size: .
D gene: .
CDR3 DNA: TGTGCCAGCAGCTCTCAGGAGACTGAAGCTTTCTTT
CDR3 protein: CASSSQETEAFF

J gene: TRBJ1-4
V gene: TRBV7-8
clone size: few
D gene: .
CDR3 DNA: TGTGCCAGCAGCTTAGAGGCGGGGTCCGCCAATGAAAAACTGTTTTTT
CDR3 protein: CASSLEAGSANEKLFF

J gene: TRBJ2-5
V gene: TRBV27
clone size: .
D gene: .
CDR3 DNA: TGTGCCAGCAGTTTAAGGGCCAGGTCCGGAGAGACCCAGTACTTC
CDR3 protein: CASSLRARSGETQYF

J gene: TRBJ2-3
V gene: TRBV10-3
clone size: .
D gene: TRBD1
CDR3 DNA: TGTGCCATCAGGACCGGGACAGGGGGCACAGATACGCAGTATTTT
CDR3 protein: CAIRTGTGGTDTQYF

J gene: TRBJ1-1
V gene: TRBV4-1
clone size: few
D gene: .
CDR3 DNA: TGCGCCAGCAGCCAGGGGCCCGGCACTGAAGCTTTCTTT
CDR3 protein: CASSQGPGTEAFF

J gene: TRBJ2-6
V gene: TRBV7-6
clone size: .
D gene: .
CDR3 DNA: TGTGCCAGCAGCTCGGGCAGGGGACCTGGGGCCAACGTCCTGACTTTC
CDR3 protein: CASSSGRGPGANVLTF

J gene: TRBJ1-2
V gene: TRBV12-5
clone size: .
D gene: .
CDR3 DNA: TGTGCTAGTGGCCTACCTACAGATCGTGGCTACACCTTC
CDR3 protein: CASGLPTDRGYTF

J gene: TRBJ2-5
V gene: TRBV9
clone size: .
D gene: .
CDR3 DNA: TGTGCCAGCAGCCCCCGCAGTGTGTACCAAGAGACCCAGTACTTC
CDR3 protein: CASSPRSVYQETQYF

J gene: TRBJ2-7
V gene: TRBV7-2
clone size: .
D gene: .
CDR3 DNA: TGTGCCAGCAGCTTCGGCACAGGTGGGTTCTACGAGCAGTACTTC
CDR3 protein: CASSFGTGGFYEQYF

J gene: TRBJ2-7
V gene: TRBV29-1
clone size: .
D gene: TRBD2
CDR3 DNA: TGCAGCGTTGAAGGCGGGAGTTCTTCCTACGAGCAGTACTTC
CDR3 protein: CSVEGGSSSYEQYF

J gene: TRBJ2-2
V gene: TRBV7-2
clone size: .
D gene: TRBD2
CDR3 DNA: TGTGCCAGCAGCTTAGTAGCGGGGGGGCACACCGGGGAGCTGTTTTTT
CDR3 protein: CASSLVAGGHTGELFF

J gene: TRBJ2-7
V gene: TRBV5-4
clone size: .
D gene: TRBD2
CDR3 DNA: TGTGCCAGCAGCCCTCGCTTGTTCAGCGGGGGAGGGTGGGACGAGCAGTACTTC
CDR3 protein: CASSPRLFSGGGWDEQYF

J gene: TRBJ1-4
V gene: TRBV7-6
clone size: few
D gene: .
CDR3 DNA: TGTGCCAGCAGCTTAGGTCCCCCGGTGGAAGAAGAAAAACTGTTTTTT
CDR3 protein: CASSLGPPVEEEKLFF

J gene: TRBJ1-2
V gene: TRBV19
clone size: .
D gene: TRBD1
CDR3 DNA: TGTGCCAGTAGTATGACCCGGGACAGGGCCCGCTATGGCTACACCTTC
CDR3 protein: CASSMTRDRARYGYTF

J gene: TRBJ2-7
V gene: TRBV7-9
clone size: many
D gene: .
CDR3 DNA: TGTGCCAGCAGCTTAGAATGGGGGCCCGAGCAGTACTTC
CDR3 protein: CASSLEWGPEQYF

J gene: TRBJ2-5
V gene: TRBV10-3
clone size: .
D gene: .
CDR3 DNA: TGTGCCATCAGTGAGTCGAAGGGACAAGAGACCCAGTACTTC
CDR3 protein: CAISESKGQETQYF

J gene: TRBJ2-7
V gene: TRBV28
clone size: .
D gene: .
CDR3 DNA: TGTGCCAGCAGTTTTACAGGGGAGGCCTACGAGCAGTACTTC
CDR3 protein: CASSFTGEAYEQYF

J gene: TRBJ2-2
V gene: TRBV28
clone size: .
D gene: TRBD2
CDR3 DNA: TGTGCCAGCAGAGCGGGAGGACTCACCGGGGAGCTGTTTTTT
CDR3 protein: CASRAGGLTGELFF